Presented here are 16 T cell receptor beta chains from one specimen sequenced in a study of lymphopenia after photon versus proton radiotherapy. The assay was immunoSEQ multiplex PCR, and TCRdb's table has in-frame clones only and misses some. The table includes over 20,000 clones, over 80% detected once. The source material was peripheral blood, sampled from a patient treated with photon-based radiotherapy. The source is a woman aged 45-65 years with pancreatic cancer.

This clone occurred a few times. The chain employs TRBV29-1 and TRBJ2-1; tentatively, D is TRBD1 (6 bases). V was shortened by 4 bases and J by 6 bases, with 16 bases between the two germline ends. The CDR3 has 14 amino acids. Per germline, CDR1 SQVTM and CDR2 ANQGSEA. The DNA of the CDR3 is TGCAGCGTTGGAGTTAGGGGGACGGGCAATGAGCAGTTCTTC. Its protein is CSVGVRGTGNEQFF.

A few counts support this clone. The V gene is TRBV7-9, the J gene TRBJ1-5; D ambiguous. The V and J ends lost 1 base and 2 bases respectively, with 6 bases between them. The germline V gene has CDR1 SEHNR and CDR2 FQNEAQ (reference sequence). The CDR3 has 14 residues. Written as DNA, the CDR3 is TGTGCCAGCAGCTTAGGGGCCGGCAATCAGCCCCAGCATTTT. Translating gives CASSLGAGNQPQHF.

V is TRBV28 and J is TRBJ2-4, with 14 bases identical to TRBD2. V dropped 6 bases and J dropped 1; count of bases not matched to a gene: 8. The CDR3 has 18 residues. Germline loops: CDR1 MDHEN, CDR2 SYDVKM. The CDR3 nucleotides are TGTGCCAGCAGCCCCGGGACTAGCGGGAGTCTGGCCAAAAACATTCAGTACTTC. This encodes CASSPGTSGSLAKNIQYF.

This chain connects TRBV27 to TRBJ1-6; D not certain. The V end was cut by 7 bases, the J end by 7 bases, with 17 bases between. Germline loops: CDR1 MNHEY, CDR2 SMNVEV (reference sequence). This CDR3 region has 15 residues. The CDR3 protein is CASKLLSPTNSPLHF. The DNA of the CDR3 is TGTGCCAGCAAACTGCTCAGCCCCACGAATTCACCCCTCCACTTT.

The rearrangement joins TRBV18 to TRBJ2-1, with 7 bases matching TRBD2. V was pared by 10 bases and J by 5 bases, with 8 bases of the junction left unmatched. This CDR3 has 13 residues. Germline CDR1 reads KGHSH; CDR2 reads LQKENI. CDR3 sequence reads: CATSWGGNNEQFF. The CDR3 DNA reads TGTGCCACCTCCTGGGGGGGAAACAATGAGCAGTTCTTC.

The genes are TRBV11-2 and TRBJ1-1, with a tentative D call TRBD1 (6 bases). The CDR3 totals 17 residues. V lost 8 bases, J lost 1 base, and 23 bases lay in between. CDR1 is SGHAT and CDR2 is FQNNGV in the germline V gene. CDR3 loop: CASSTGTRGGRNTEAFF. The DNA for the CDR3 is TGTGCCAGCTCTACTGGAACGAGGGGGGGCAGGAACACTGAAGCTTTCTTT.

CDR3 bases: TGCGCCAGCAGCCCGGGGACGGATAGCTCCTACGAGCAGTACTTC. Protein sequence: CASSPGTDSSYEQYF. The chain uses TRBV4-3 and TRBJ2-7, with D perhaps matching TRBD1 or TRBD2 (5 bases each). Germline V gene lookup returns CDR1 LGHNA and CDR2 YSLEER. The ends were cut back, 4 bases at V and 0 bases at J, with 13 bases in the middle. The CDR3 contains 15 residues.

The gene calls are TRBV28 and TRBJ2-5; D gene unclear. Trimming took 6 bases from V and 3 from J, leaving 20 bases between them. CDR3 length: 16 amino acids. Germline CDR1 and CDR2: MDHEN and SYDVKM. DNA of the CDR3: TGTGCCAGCAGCCACCGGGTAGGGCAAGCGAAAGAGACCCAGTACTTC. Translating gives CASSHRVGQAKETQYF.

The DNA of the CDR3 is TGTGCCAGTAGTATTGCGGGTACCGGGGAGCTGTTTTTT. It is translated as CASSIAGTGELFF. The chain carries TRBV19 and TRBJ2-2; TRBD2 might be the D (5 bases). This CDR3 contains 13 residues. The germline V and J ends were trimmed by 3 bases and 5 bases, with 7 bases remaining between them. CDR1 is LNHDA, CDR2 SQIVND, per germline (reference sequence).

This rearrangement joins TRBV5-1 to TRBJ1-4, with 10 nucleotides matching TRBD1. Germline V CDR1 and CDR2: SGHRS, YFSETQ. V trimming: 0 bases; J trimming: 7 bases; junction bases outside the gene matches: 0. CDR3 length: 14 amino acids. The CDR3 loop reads CASSLGQGAEKLFF. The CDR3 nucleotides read TGCGCCAGCAGCTTGGGACAGGGGGCTGAAAAACTGTTTTTT.

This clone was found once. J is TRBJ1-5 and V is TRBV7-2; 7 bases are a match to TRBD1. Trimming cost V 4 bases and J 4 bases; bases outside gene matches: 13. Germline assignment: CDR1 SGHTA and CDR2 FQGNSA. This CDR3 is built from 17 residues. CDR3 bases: TGTGCCAGCAGCTCCGGACAGGAGGGTTCGTGGAATCAGCCCCAGCATTTT. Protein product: CASSSGQEGSWNQPQHF.

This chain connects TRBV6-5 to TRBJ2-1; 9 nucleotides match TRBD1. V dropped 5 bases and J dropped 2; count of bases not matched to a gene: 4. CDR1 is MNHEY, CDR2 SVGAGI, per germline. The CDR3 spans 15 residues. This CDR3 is CASSLYRGPYNEQFF. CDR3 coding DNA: TGTGCCAGCAGTCTCTACAGGGGGCCCTACAATGAGCAGTTCTTC.

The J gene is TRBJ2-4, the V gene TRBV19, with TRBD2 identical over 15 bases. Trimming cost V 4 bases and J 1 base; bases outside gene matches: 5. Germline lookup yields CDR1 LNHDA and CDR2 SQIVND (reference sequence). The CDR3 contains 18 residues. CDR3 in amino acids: CASSTGLAGGLAKNIQYF. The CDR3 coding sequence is TGTGCCAGTAGTACTGGACTAGCGGGAGGGCTGGCCAAAAACATTCAGTACTTC.

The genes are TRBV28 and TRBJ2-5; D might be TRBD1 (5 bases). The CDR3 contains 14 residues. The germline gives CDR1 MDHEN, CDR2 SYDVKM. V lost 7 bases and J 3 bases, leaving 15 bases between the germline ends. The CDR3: CASNSQGREETQYF. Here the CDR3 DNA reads TGTGCCAGCAATTCGCAGGGCCGGGAAGAGACCCAGTACTTC.

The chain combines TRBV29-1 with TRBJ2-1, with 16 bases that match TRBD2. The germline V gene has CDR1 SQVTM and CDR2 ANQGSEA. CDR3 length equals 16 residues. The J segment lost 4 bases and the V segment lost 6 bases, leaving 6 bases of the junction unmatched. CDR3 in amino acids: CSVQGLAGGRYNEQFF. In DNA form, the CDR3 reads TGCAGCGTCCAGGGACTAGCGGGAGGGAGGTACAATGAGCAGTTCTTC.

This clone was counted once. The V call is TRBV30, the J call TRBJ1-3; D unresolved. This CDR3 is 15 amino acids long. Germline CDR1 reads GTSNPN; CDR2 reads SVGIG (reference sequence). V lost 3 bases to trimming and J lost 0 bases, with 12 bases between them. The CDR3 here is CAWSQPVSSGNTIYF. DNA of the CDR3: TGTGCCTGGAGCCAACCGGTGAGCTCTGGAAACACCATATATTTT.